This T cell receptor (beta chain) was sequenced in a study of cytomegalovirus exposure and HLA in healthy donors. Notes on the study in general: Later work found most CMV-associated TCR beta chains apparently HLA-restricted.

As regards this clone: What it binds is not known.

The CDR3 length is 14 residues. Germline assignment: CDR1 SQVTM and CDR2 ANQGSEA. V was trimmed by 8 bases and J by 5 bases, leaving 21 bases between them. Primers for the PCR totalled 60 Vbeta and 13 Jbeta. Sequencing was performed with immunoSEQ multiplex PCR; in TCRdb, only in-frame clones are kept and a portion is missing. The sample lists 120,000 or so clones; 65% to 85% were seen once. The J gene is TRBJ2-5, the V gene TRBV29-1; D uncertain. The sequence derives from a man between 18 and 29 years old in good health and CMV-seropositive. Sequencing used PBMCs. This CDR3 is CSCHGGPLRETQYF. The DNA for the CDR3 is TGCAGCTGTCACGGCGGCCCCCTGAGGGAGACCCAGTACTTC.